A selection of T cell receptor beta chains follows, all from one sample in a study of blood T cell repertoires in COVID-19. Repertoires were generated with immunoSEQ multiplex PCR, while TCRdb's copy carries only in-frame clones and drops some. The table has 250,000 or so clones, 80% to 90% seen once. Sequenced material: peripheral blood. The receptor set was obtained from an older man with acute or convalescent COVID-19. The CDR3 runs from the conserved cysteine through the conserved F or W.

j_gene,v_gene,CDR3aa
TRBJ1-4,TRBV19,CASSRSTGTGLDEKLFF
TRBJ1-1,TRBV6-2/TRBV6-3,CASSYSPVYTEAFF
TRBJ2-3,TRBV7-9,CASLNRGTAGRTDTQYF
TRBJ2-2,TRBV14,CASSQDPLAELFF
TRBJ2-3,TRBV5-1,CASIPLAGGTDTQYF
TRBJ1-4,TRBV6-5,CASRDQGQGVEKLFF
TRBJ1-1,TRBV28,CASSLPPRGVTTFF
TRBJ1-5,TRBV29-1,CSVGSGFEPQHF
TRBJ2-3,TRBV29-1,CSVESRRTSTDTQYF
TRBJ2-2,TRBV2,CASPKSGGRSPGELFF
TRBJ2-5,TRBV3-1/TRBV3-2,CASSRGQETQYF
TRBJ1-5,TRBV19,CASSIFQGRNQPQHF
TRBJ1-6,TRBV2,CASNSGTFSGSPLHF
TRBJ1-2,TRBV4-3,CASSQDMVRGRGYTF
TRBJ1-1,TRBV19,CASRGRGTNTEAFF
TRBJ2-3,TRBV6-5,CASQILAGTTDTQYF
TRBJ2-1,TRBV7-3,CASSQTRDYNEQFF
TRBJ2-1,TRBV11-2,CASSLTGEGYNEQFF
TRBJ1-6,TRBV19,CASSTIRQGNNSPLHF
TRBJ1-3,TRBV6-5,CASSFQTGDTIYF
TRBJ2-1,TRBV6-5,CASRQGDYNEQFF
TRBJ2-7,TRBV6-5,CASNREFSSYEQYF
TRBJ2-7,TRBV3-1/TRBV3-2,CASSRYSREASYEQYF
TRBJ2-1,TRBV18,CASSLTSGGVLKGYNEQFF